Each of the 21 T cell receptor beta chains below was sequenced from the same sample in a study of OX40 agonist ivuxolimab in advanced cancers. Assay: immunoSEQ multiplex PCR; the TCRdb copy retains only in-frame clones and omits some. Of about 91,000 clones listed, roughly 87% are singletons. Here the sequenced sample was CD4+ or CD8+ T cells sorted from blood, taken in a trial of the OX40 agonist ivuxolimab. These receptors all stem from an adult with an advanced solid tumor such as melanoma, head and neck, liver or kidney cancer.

The CDR3 protein is CASRNSNQPQHF. DNA for the CDR3: TGTGCCAGCCGGAATAGCAATCAGCCCCAGCATTTT. The chain couples TRBV6-5 to TRBJ1-5; D is uncertain. Trimming took 8 bases from V and 0 from J, leaving 5 bases between them. The CDR3 is 12 amino acids. Germline CDR1 MNHEY, CDR2 SVGAGI.

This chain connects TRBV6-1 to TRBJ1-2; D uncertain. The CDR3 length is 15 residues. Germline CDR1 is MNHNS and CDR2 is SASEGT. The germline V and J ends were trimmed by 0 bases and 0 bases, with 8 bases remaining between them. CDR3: CASSEATGTNYGYTF. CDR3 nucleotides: TGTGCCAGCAGTGAAGCGACGGGGACTAACTATGGCTACACCTTC.

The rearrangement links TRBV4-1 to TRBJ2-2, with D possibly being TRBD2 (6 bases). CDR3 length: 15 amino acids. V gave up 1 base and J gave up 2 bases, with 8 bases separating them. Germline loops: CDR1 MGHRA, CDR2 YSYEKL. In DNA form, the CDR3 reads TGCGCCAGCAGCCAAGTGGGACTCAACACCGGGGAGCTGTTTTTT. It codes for CASSQVGLNTGELFF.

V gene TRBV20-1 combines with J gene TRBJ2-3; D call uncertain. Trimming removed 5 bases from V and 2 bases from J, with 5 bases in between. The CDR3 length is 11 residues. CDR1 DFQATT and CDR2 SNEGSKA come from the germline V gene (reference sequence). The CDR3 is CSASITDTQYF. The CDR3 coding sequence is TGCAGTGCTTCCATCACAGATACGCAGTATTTT.

The CDR3 spells CASSLGTGHQEETQYF. The CDR3 DNA is TGTGCCAGCAGCCTTGGTACAGGTCACCAAGAAGAGACCCAGTACTTC. The V gene is TRBV11-3, the J gene TRBJ2-5, with TRBD1 as a possible D gene (5 bases). The CDR3 sequence is 16 residues long. The V gene lost 5 bases and the J gene lost 3 bases, with 19 bases spanning the gap. Germline loops: CDR1 SGHNT, CDR2 YENEEA.

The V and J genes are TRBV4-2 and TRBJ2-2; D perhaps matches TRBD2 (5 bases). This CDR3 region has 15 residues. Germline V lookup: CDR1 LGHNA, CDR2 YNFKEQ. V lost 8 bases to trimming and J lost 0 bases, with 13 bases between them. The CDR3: CASSPGEANTGELFF. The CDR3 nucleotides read TGTGCCAGCTCCCCCGGGGAAGCGAACACCGGGGAGCTGTTTTTT.

DNA for the CDR3: TGTGCCAGCTCACGTGGGGGGGCCGCAAACAATGAGCAGTTCTTC. Translating gives CASSRGGAANNEQFF. The chain recombines TRBV18 with TRBJ2-1; perhaps TRBD2 as D (7 bases). The CDR3 length is 15 residues. The V gene's germline CDR1 is KGHSH and CDR2 LQKENI. V lost 4 bases, J lost 5 bases, and 15 bases lay in between.

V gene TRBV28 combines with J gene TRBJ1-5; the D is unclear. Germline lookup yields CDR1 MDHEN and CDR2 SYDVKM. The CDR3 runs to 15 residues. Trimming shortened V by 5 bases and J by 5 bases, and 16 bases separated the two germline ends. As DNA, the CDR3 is TGTGCCAGCAGTATATCTTCAGCCTACGATCAGCCCCAGCATTTT. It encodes CASSISSAYDQPQHF.

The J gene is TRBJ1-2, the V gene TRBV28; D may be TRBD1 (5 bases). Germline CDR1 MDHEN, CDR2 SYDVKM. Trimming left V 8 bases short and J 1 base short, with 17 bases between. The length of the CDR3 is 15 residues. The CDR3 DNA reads TGTGCCAGCGGGACTCGCAGGAGTTTTAACTATGGCTACACCTTC. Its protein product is CASGTRRSFNYGYTF.

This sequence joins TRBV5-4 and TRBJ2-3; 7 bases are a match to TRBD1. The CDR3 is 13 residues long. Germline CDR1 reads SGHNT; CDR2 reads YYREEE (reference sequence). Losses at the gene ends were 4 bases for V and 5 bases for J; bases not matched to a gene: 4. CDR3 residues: CASSRDSQDTQYF. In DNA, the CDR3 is TGTGCCAGCAGCAGGGACAGTCAAGATACGCAGTATTTT. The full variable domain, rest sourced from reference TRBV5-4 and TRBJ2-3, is ETGVTQSPTHLIKTRGQQVTLRCSSQSGHNTVSWYQQALGQGPQFIFQYYREEENGRGNFPPRFSGLQFPNYSSELNVNALELDDSALYLCASSRDSQDTQYFGPGTRLTVL.

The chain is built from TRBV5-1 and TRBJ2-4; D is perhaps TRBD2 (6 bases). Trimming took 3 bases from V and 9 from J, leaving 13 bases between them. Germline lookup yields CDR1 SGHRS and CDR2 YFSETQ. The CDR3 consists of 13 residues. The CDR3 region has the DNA TGCGCCAGCAGCTCAGGAGGGGATGGCATTCAGTACTTC. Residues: CASSSGGDGIQYF.

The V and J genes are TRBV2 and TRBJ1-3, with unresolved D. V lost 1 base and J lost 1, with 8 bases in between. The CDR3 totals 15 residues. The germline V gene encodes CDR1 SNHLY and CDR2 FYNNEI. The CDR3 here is CASSEVGRSGNTIYF. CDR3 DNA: TGTGCCAGCAGTGAAGTAGGCAGATCTGGAAACACCATATATTTT.

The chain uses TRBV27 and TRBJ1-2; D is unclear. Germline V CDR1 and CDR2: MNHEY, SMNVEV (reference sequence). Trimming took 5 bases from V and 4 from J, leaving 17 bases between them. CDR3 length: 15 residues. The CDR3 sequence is CASSTLDMGGYGYTF. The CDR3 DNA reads TGTGCCAGCAGTACATTAGACATGGGCGGCTATGGCTACACCTTC.

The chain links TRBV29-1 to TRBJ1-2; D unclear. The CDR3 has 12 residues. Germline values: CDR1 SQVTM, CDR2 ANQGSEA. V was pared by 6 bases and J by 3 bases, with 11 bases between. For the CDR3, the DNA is TGCAGCGTCCGAACGGACTACTATGGCTACACCTTC. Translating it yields CSVRTDYYGYTF.

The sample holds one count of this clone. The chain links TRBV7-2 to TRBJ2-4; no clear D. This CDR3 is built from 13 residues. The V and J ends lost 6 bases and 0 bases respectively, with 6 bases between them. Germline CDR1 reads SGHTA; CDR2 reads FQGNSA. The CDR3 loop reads CASRSIAKNIQYF. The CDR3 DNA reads TGTGCCAGCAGGTCGATAGCCAAAAACATTCAGTACTTC.

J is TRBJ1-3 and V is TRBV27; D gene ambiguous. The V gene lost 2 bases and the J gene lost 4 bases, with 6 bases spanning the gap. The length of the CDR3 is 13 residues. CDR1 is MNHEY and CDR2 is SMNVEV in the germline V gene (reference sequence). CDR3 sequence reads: CASSLRSGNTIYF. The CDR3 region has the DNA TGTGCCAGCAGTTTACGGTCCGGAAACACCATATATTTT.

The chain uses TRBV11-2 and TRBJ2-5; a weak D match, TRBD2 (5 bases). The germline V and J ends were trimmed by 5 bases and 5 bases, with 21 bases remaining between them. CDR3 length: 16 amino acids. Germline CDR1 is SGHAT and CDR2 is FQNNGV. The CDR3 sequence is CASSPVGLNTGETQYF. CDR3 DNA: TGTGCCAGCAGCCCCGTTGGACTCAACACGGGGGAGACCCAGTACTTC. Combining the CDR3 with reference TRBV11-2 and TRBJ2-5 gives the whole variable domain EAGVAQSPRYKIIEKRQSVAFWCNPISGHATLYWYQQILGQGPKLLIQFQNNGVVDDSQLPKDRFSAERLKGVDSTLKIQPAKLEDSAVYLCASSPVGLNTGETQYFGPGTRLLVL.

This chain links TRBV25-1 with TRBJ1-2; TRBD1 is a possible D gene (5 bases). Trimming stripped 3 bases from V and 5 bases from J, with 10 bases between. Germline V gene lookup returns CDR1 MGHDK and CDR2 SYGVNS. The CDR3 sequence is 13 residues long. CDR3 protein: CASSDGGLYGYTF. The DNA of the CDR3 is TGTGCCAGCAGTGACGGGGGGTTATATGGCTACACCTTC.

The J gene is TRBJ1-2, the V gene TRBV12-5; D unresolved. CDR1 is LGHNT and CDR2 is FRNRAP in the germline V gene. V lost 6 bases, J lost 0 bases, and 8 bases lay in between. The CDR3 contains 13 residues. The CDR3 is CASGSSANYGYTF. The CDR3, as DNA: TGTGCTAGTGGGTCCTCGGCTAACTATGGCTACACCTTC.

The CDR3 is CASSSRGQETQYF. The CDR3 DNA is TGTGCCAGCAGCTCGAGGGGCCAAGAGACCCAGTACTTC. This chain uses TRBV5-6 with TRBJ2-5; D assignment may be TRBD1 or TRBD2 (5 bases each). Germline values: CDR1 SGHDT, CDR2 YYEEEE. The CDR3 is 13 amino acids. With 3 bases removed from V and 1 base from J, the gap between germline ends came to 7 bases.

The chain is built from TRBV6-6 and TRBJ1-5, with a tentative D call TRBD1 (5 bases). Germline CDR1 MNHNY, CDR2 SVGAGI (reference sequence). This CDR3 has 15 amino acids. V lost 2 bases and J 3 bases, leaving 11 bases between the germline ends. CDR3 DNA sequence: TGTGCCAGCAGTTACGGAGGGGCAAACAATCAGCCCCAGCATTTT. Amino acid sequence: CASSYGGANNQPQHF.